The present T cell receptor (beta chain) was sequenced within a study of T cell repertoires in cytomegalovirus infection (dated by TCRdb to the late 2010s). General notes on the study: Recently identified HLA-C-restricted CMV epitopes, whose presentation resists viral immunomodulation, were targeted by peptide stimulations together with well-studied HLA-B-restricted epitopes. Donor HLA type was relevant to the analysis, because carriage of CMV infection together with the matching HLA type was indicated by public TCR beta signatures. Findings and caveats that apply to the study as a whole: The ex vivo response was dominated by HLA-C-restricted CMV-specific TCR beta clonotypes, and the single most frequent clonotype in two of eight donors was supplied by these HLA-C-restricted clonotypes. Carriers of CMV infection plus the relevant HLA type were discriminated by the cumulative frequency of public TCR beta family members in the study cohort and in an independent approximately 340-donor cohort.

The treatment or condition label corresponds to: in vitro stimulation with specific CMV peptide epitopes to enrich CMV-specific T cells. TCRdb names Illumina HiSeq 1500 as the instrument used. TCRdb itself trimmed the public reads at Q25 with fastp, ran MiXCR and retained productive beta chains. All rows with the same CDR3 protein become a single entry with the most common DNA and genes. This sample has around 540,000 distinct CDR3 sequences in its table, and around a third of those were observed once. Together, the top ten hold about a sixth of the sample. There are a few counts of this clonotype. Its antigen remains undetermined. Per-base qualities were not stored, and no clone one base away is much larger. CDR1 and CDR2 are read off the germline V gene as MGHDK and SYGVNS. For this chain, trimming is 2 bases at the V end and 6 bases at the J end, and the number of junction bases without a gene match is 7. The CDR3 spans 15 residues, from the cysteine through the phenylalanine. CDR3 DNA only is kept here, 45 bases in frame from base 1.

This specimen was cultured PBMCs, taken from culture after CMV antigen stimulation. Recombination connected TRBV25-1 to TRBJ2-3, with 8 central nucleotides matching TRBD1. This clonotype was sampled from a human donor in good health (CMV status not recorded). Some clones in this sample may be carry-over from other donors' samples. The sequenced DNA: TGTGCCAGCAGTGAAGACCCGGGACAGGATGATACGCAGTATTTT. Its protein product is CASSEDPGQDDTQYF.